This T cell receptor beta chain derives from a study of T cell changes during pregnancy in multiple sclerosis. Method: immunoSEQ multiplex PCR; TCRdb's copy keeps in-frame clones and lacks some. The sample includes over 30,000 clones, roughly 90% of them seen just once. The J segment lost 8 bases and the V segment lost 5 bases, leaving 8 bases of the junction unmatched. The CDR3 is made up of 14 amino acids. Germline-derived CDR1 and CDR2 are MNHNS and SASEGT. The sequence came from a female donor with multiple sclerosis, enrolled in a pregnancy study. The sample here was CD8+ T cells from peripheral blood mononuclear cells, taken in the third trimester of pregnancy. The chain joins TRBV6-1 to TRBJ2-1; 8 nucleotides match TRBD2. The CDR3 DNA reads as TGTGCCAGCAGTTTCGCCCTCGGGGGGGATGAGCAGTTCTTC. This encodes CASSFALGGDEQFF.